A selection of T cell receptor beta chains follows, all from one sample in a study of long-term antiretroviral therapy in people with HIV. Clones were sequenced by immunoSEQ multiplex PCR, and TCRdb holds only the in-frame ones, with some missing. The table records tens of thousands of clones, around 86% of them present only once. The sequencing here drew on unsorted PBMCs, taken 1.2 years after starting antiretroviral therapy. These receptors all come from a man over 45 with HIV. Each CDR3 is given with its conserved first and last residue. D genes are given only for firm matches. Size values are once, few and many counts, or a class for expanded clones, and some rows have none.

D	V	size	J	CDR3	DNA
TRBD1	TRBV7-6	.	TRBJ1-1	CASSNQGGNTEAFF	TGTGCCAGCAGCAACCAGGGGGGGAACACTGAAGCTTTCTTT
.	TRBV7-2	.	TRBJ2-7	CASSLPPGYEQYF	TGTGCCAGCAGCTTACCCCCCGGGTACGAGCAGTACTTC
.	TRBV27	.	TRBJ2-2	CASSPKGGRELFF	TGTGCCAGCAGTCCAAAAGGGGGGAGGGAGCTGTTTTTT
.	TRBV7-2	once	TRBJ1-5	CASSPWVDNSNQPQHF	TGTGCCAGCAGCCCATGGGTGGACAATAGCAATCAGCCCCAGCATTTT
TRBD2	TRBV28	once	TRBJ2-7	CASSLLAGGTSEQYF	TGTGCCAGCAGTTTACTTGCGGGGGGTACCTCTGAGCAGTACTTC
.	TRBV2	few	TRBJ1-2	CASSETPNYGYTF	TGTGCCAGCAGTGAAACACCTAACTATGGCTACACCTTC
.	TRBV13	.	TRBJ2-3	CASRASRDHSTDTQYF	TGTGCCAGCAGGGCCTCTCGGGACCACAGCACAGATACGCAGTATTTT
TRBD2	TRBV5-8	.	TRBJ2-2	CASSAPRGRFNTGELFF	TGTGCCAGCAGCGCCCCGCGGGGGAGGTTTAACACCGGGGAGCTGTTTTTT
.	TRBV27	.	TRBJ1-5	CASSLRGASQPQHF	TGTGCCAGCAGTTTGAGAGGGGCGAGTCAGCCCCAGCATTTT
.	TRBV4-3	.	TRBJ1-1	CASSRNWDPNTEAFF	TGCGCCAGCAGCCGGAATTGGGATCCGAACACTGAAGCTTTCTTT
TRBD1	TRBV11-3	.	TRBJ2-5	CASSRGRQETQYF	TGTGCCAGCAGCAGGGGGCGGCAAGAGACCCAGTACTTC
.	TRBV28	.	TRBJ1-1	CASSTYGGEAFF	TGTGCCAGCAGCACTTATGGGGGTGAAGCTTTCTTT
TRBD2	TRBV10-3	.	TRBJ2-3	CAISLAGAGTDTQYF	TGTGCCATCAGTTTAGCGGGGGCCGGCACAGATACGCAGTATTTT
.	TRBV14	.	TRBJ1-2	CASSQNWGVDGYTF	TGTGCCAGCAGCCAAAATTGGGGGGTCGATGGCTACACCTTC
TRBD1	TRBV15	.	TRBJ1-1	CATSRGSTGGTEAFF	TGTGCCACCAGCCGCGGATCGACAGGGGGCACTGAAGCTTTCTTT
TRBD1	TRBV30	.	TRBJ2-6	CAWSVGDRGPPGANVLTF	TGTGCCTGGAGTGTAGGGGACAGGGGCCCTCCTGGGGCCAACGTCCTGACTTTC
.	TRBV7-9	.	TRBJ1-6	CASSLRQANSPLHF	TGTGCCAGCAGCTTAAGACAGGCAAATTCACCCCTCCACTTT
.	TRBV28	.	TRBJ1-5	CASRGGGTGQPQHF	TGTGCCAGCAGGGGGGGCGGTACAGGTCAGCCCCAGCATTTT
.	TRBV28	.	TRBJ2-2	CASSLMHRRTPGSCFF	.
TRBD1	TRBV19	.	TRBJ1-4	CASATGETNEKLFF	TGTGCCAGTGCTACAGGGGAAACTAATGAAAAACTGTTTTTT
.	TRBV6-5	few	TRBJ1-2	CASRNNEYGYTF	TGTGCCAGCAGAAACAACGAATATGGCTACACCTTC
TRBD1	TRBV9	.	TRBJ1-2	CASSARDRGGDGYTF	TGTGCCAGCAGCGCCAGGGACAGGGGAGGAGATGGCTACACCTTC
.	TRBV7-6	.	TRBJ2-1	CASSSGPPTYNEQFF	TGTGCCAGCAGCTCGGGACCCCCGACCTACAATGAGCAGTTCTTC
.	TRBV9	once	TRBJ1-4	CASSVGGDFNEKLFF	TGTGCCAGCAGCGTAGGTGGGGACTTTAATGAAAAACTGTTTTTT
TRBD2	TRBV29-1	.	TRBJ2-5	CSANPGTSQETQYF	TGCAGCGCCAATCCCGGGACTAGCCAAGAGACCCAGTACTTC